The clone carrying this T cell receptor beta chain was recorded a few times. Its target is unknown. This CDR3 has 16 amino acids. The V gene lost 1 base and the J gene lost 2 bases, with 14 bases spanning the gap. Germline V gene sequence: CDR1 LGHNA, CDR2 YNFKEQ. It was with 60 Vbeta and 13 Jbeta primers that the PCR ran. Sequenced by immunoSEQ multiplex PCR; TCRdb stores in-frame clones only, minus some. The sample holds over 100,000 clones, 8% to 9.5% seen once. This specimen belongs to a study of cytomegalovirus exposure and HLA in healthy donors. Study outcomes and limitations: Some V segments, TRBV6-2 and TRBV6-3 among them, were indistinguishable and were therefore excluded. A few CMV-associated chains proved CMV antigen-specific in vitro. Later analysis suggested links between common viral pathogens and several top significant clusters.

The receptor's source is a man in his forties in good health and CMV-seronegative. This chain uses TRBV4-2 with TRBJ2-5; D is possibly TRBD2 (7 bases). The sequenced sample was PBMCs. The CDR3 reads CASSQAPGGRQETQYF. The CDR3 coding sequence is TGTGCCAGCAGCCAAGCTCCCGGGGGGCGGCAAGAGACCCAGTACTTC.